Below, 17 T cell receptor beta chains from the same sample are listed, as sequenced in a study of CD8+CD57+ T cells in acquired aplastic anemia. Template material for TCR beta VDJ and CDR3 profiling consisted of genomic DNA. TCRdb reprocessed the reads with MiXCR, giving one entry per CDR3 protein. The sample shows 80,000 to 100,000 distinct CDR3 sequences, around 68% of them seen only once. CD8+CD57+ cell expansion, shown by flow cytometry, had occurred in the patients selected for sequencing. Sequences were obtained from sorted CD4+, CD8+, or CD8+CD57+ T cells (not recorded which) from PBMCs. The receptors here all came from a human donor with aplastic anemia.

The chain is built from TRBV5-1 and TRBJ2-1; TRBD2 agrees at 14 bases. The CDR3 contains 15 residues. V lost 4 bases to trimming and J lost 6 bases; unmatched junction nucleotides: 3. CDR1 and CDR2 from the germline V gene are SGHRS and YFSETQ. The CDR3 DNA reads TGCGCCAGCAGCCTTGGGACTAGCGGGAGCAATGAGCAGTTCTTC. It encodes CASSLGTSGSNEQFF. Supplemented by reference TRBV5-1 and TRBJ2-1, the full variable domain reads KAGVTQTPRYLIKTRGQQVTLSCSPISGHRSVSWYQQTPGQGLQFLFEYFSETQRNKGNFPGRFSGRQFSNSRSEMNVSTLELGDSALYLCASSLGTSGSNEQFFGPGTRLTVL.

Only one count was recorded for this clonotype. DNA for the CDR3: TGTGCCAGCAGCTTGAAATTCACAGATAATCAGCCCCAGCATTTT. This sequence encodes CASSLKFTDNQPQHF. The chain uses TRBV7-2 and TRBJ1-5; D unresolved. The CDR3 has 15 amino acids. V was shortened by 3 bases and J by 4 bases, with 13 bases between the two germline ends. CDR1 and CDR2 from the germline V gene are SGHTA and FQGNSA.

The chain uses TRBV20-1 and TRBJ2-7; 9 bases fit TRBD1. Germline values: CDR1 DFQATT, CDR2 SNEGSKA (reference sequence). The length of the CDR3 is 14 residues. V lost 4 bases, J lost 2 bases, and 6 bases stayed unmatched. CDR3 sequence reads: CSAIKWDRAYEQYF. Written as DNA, the CDR3 is TGCAGTGCTATAAAGTGGGACAGGGCCTACGAGCAGTACTTC.

The CDR3 nucleotides read TGCAGTGCTTCGGGTCTCGACCAAAGAGAGACCCAGTACTTC. Translating it yields CSASGLDQRETQYF. The V call is TRBV20-1, the J call TRBJ2-5, with no clear D. This CDR3 is built from 14 residues. Germline V lookup: CDR1 DFQATT, CDR2 SNEGSKA (reference sequence). V was shortened by 5 bases and J by 4 bases, with 17 bases between the two germline ends.

This chain joins TRBV7-2 and TRBJ1-3; unclear D gene. V gave up 8 bases and J gave up 1 base, with 9 bases separating them. The CDR3 sequence is 13 residues long. Germline CDR1 SGHTA, CDR2 FQGNSA. As DNA, the CDR3 is TGTGCCAGCGGGAGGCCTTCTGGAAACACCATATATTTT. Translation gives CASGRPSGNTIYF.

The genes are TRBV7-9 and TRBJ2-5, with a tentative D call TRBD1 (5 bases). CDR1 and CDR2 (germline): SEHNR, FQNEAQ (reference sequence). The CDR3 extends over 12 amino acids. The V end was cut by 2 bases, the J end by 7 bases, with 8 bases between. The CDR3 here is CASSLRRGTQYF. In nucleotides, the CDR3 is TGTGCCAGCAGCTTAAGAAGGGGGACCCAGTACTTC.

The chain combines TRBV19 with TRBJ1-1; D unclear. Germline V gene sequence: CDR1 LNHDA, CDR2 SQIVND (reference sequence). The CDR3 has 15 amino acids. Deletions cut 1 base from V and 0 bases from J, with 9 bases between. The CDR3 nucleotides read TGTGCCAGTAGTATAGGGGTTTTCATGAACACTGAAGCTTTCTTT. Translating gives CASSIGVFMNTEAFF.

The chain uses TRBV25-1 and TRBJ2-5; 14 bases align to TRBD2. V shed 3 bases, J shed 5 bases, and the junction held 20 bases outside the gene matches. CDR1 and CDR2 (germline): MGHDK, SYGVNS. There are 21 residues in the CDR3. For the CDR3, the DNA is TGTGCCAGCAGTGACCCTCGGGGAAGGGGACTAGCGGGAGTAGGGAGGGAGACCCAGTACTTC. It specifies CASSDPRGRGLAGVGRETQYF.

This clonotype was counted between two and nine times. This chain uses TRBV29-1 with TRBJ2-1; D is unresolved. The CDR3 spans 12 residues. Trimming shortened V by 6 bases and J by 10 bases, and 16 bases separated the two germline ends. The germline CDR1 and CDR2 sequences are SQVTM and ANQGSEA. The CDR3 sequence: CSVRTLLAEQFF. The CDR3 nucleotides are TGCAGCGTCCGCACCCTTTTGGCAGAGCAGTTCTTC.

V and J are TRBV10-2 and TRBJ2-5; D gene unclear. Germline loops: CDR1 WSHSY, CDR2 SAAADI. Trimming removed 3 bases from V and 2 bases from J, with 7 bases in between. The CDR3 totals 13 residues. CDR3 amino acids: CASSDWRQETQYF. For the CDR3, the DNA is TGCGCCAGCAGTGATTGGAGACAAGAGACCCAGTACTTC.

The chain is built from TRBV4-2 and TRBJ1-6; 9 nucleotides align to TRBD1. Germline V gene lookup returns CDR1 LGHNA and CDR2 YNFKEQ. CDR3 length: 17 residues. J was trimmed by 0 bases and V by 5 bases; bases with no gene match: 5. The CDR3 DNA reads as TGTGCCAGCAGCGAAACAGGGGGCGCCTCCTATAATTCACCCCTCCACTTT. It translates to CASSETGGASYNSPLHF.

The chain joins TRBV7-8 to TRBJ1-1; weak D call: TRBD1 (5 bases). CDR1 is SGHVS, CDR2 FQNEAQ, per germline. The V and J ends lost 5 bases and 4 bases respectively, with 11 bases between them. This CDR3 spans 13 amino acids. This CDR3 is CASSHRSATEAFF. The CDR3 DNA reads as TGTGCCAGCAGCCACAGGTCAGCCACTGAAGCTTTCTTT.

The rearrangement uses TRBV2 and TRBJ2-1; D ambiguous. Germline lookup yields CDR1 SNHLY and CDR2 FYNNEI. The germline V and J ends were trimmed by 4 bases and 4 bases, with 8 bases remaining between them. The CDR3 runs to 13 residues. The CDR3 region has the DNA TGTGCCAGCAGTGGGGGTCCGTACAATGAGCAGTTCTTC. Its translation is CASSGGPYNEQFF. Supplemented by reference TRBV2 and TRBJ2-1, the full variable domain reads EPEVTQTPSHQVTQMGQEVILRCVPISNHLYFYWYRQILGQKVEFLVSFYNNEISEKSEIFDDQFSVERPDGSNFTLKIRSTKLEDSAMYFCASSGGPYNEQFFGPGTRLTVL.

V and J are TRBV10-3 and TRBJ2-7, with D possibly being TRBD1 (6 bases). Per germline, CDR1 ENHRY and CDR2 SYGVKD. The CDR3 spans 12 residues. Deletions cut 10 bases from V and 3 bases from J, with 13 bases between. CDR3 coding DNA: TGTGCCACCCAAAAACAGGGCTACGAGCAGTACTTC. Amino acid sequence: CATQKQGYEQYF.

About this clonotype: A read error may account for a junction end that differs from germline. The rearrangement links TRBV7-6 to TRBJ1-6, with unresolved D. Germline V gives CDR1 SGHVS, CDR2 FNYEAQ. The CDR3 sequence is 12 residues long. In nucleotides, the CDR3 is TGTGCCAACAGCTCCTTTAATTCACCCCTCCACTTT. It yields the protein CANSSFNSPLHF.

The V gene is TRBV20-1, the J gene TRBJ1-6, with 10 positions matching TRBD1. CDR1 is DFQATT, CDR2 SNEGSKA, per germline (reference sequence). This CDR3 spans 14 amino acids. V trimming: 1 base; J trimming: 10 bases; junction bases outside the gene matches: 4. CDR3 sequence: CSARVGTGVSPLHF. DNA of the CDR3: TGCAGTGCTAGAGTGGGGACAGGGGTCTCACCCCTCCACTTT.

V and J are TRBV3-1 and TRBJ1-4, with D uncertain. Per germline, CDR1 LGHDT and CDR2 YNNKEL (reference sequence). The V end was cut by 1 base, the J end by 0 bases, with 6 bases between. This CDR3 comprises 15 residues. CDR3: CASSQGRATNEKLFF. The DNA of the CDR3 is TGTGCCAGCAGCCAAGGACGGGCAACTAATGAAAAACTGTTTTTT.